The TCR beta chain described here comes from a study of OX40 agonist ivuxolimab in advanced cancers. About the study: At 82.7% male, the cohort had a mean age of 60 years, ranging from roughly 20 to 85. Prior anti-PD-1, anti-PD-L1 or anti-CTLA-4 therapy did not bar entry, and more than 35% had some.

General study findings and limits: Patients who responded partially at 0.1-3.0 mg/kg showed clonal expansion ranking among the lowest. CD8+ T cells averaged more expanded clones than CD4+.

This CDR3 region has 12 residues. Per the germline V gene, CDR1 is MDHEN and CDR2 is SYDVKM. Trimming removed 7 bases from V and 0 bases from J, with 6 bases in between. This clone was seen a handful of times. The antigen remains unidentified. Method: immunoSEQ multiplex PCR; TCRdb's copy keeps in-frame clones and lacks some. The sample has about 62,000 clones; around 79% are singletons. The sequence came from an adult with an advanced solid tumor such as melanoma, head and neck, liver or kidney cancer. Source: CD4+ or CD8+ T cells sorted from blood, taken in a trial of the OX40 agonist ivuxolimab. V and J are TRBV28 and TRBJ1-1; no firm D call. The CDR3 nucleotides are TGTGCCAGCACCTCCCTGAACACTGAAGCTTTCTTT. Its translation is CASTSLNTEAFF. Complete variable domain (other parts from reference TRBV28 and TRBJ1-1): DVKVTQSSRYLVKRTGEKVFLECVQDMDHENMFWYRQDPGLGLRLIYFSYDVKMKEKGDIPEGYSVSREKKERFSLILESASTNQTSMYLCASTSLNTEAFFGQGTRLTVV.